This paragraph covers one T cell receptor (beta chain) sequence. J was trimmed by 14 bases and V by 4 bases; bases with no gene match: 8. Germline values: CDR1 MNHEY, CDR2 SMNVEV (reference sequence). This CDR3 has 12 amino acids. This entry comes from a study of shared clonotypes between healthy human individuals. TCRdb keeps only in-frame clones here, not all; method: immunoSEQ multiplex PCR. This sample has 2,500,000 or so clones, with 85% to 95% found just once. Sequenced material: naive CD4+ T cells sorted from blood. As for subset: CD45RA+ positively selected. The V gene is TRBV27, the J gene TRBJ2-1, with 7 bases fitting TRBD2. The origin of this receptor is a man aged 18 to 35 in good health. CDR3 sequence reads: CASSSPTSPEFF. CDR3 DNA sequence: TGTGCCAGCAGTTCTCCGACTAGCCCCGAGTTCTTC.